This T cell receptor (beta chain) was identified in a study of blood T cells in healthy people across ages (dated by TCRdb to the mid-2010s). Regarding the complete study: In model experiments, template switching captured roughly one uniquely barcoded TCR beta cDNA molecule for every two T cells. The donors were split into four age groups: young (average 16 years), middle-aged (over 35), aged (more than 60) and long-lived (roughly 77). To track age-related changes in TCR beta repertoire diversity, the study relied on deep sequencing normalized with unique cDNA molecular identifiers. For two donors (one aged 18 to 30 and one aged 80 or older), the study analyzed two additional independent replicas of 1 million unique cDNA reads from the same blood draw.

The donors were 40 or so Caucasian individuals from Russia, aged 6 to 90 years, who were systemically healthy. About 9.6 milliliters of peripheral blood were collected from each donor into EDTA-treated Vacutainer tubes. PBMCs were isolated by Ficoll-Paque density-gradient centrifugation, with at least 7 million obtained per sample. Trizol reagent was used to extract total RNA from the PBMCs, yielding at least 5.5 micrograms per sample. For every donor, flow cytometry on a PBMC aliquot measured the percentage of naive CD45RAhigh/CD27high T cells. Libraries were constructed by 5' RACE. The sample was run on an Illumina HiSeq 2500. The second PCR ran for about 7 to 11 cycles and used a J-beta primer mix along with a sample-barcoded 5' primer. Each TCR beta cDNA molecule received a unique molecular identifier from a template-switch 5' adaptor carrying 12 random nucleotides. Each sample yielded at least 3 million CDR3-containing paired-end reads. First-strand cDNA synthesis was performed from all RNA using the Mint cDNA synthesis kit, with priming by a TRBC-specific oligonucleotide. Following uracil-DNA glycosylase treatment, all cDNA underwent a first 18-cycle PCR with the universal primers M1SS and BC2_uni_R. Concerning the study's data processing: Each sample was normalized by randomly selecting 1 million high-quality reads, each carrying a distinct molecular identifier. Instead of being binned into consensus sequences, reads that shared molecular identifiers were thrown out. MiTCR, set to a Q25 quality threshold and the strictest error-elimination algorithm, was used for CDR3 identification, clonotype clustering and error correction. A nonparametric unseen species model with Euler transformation was used to estimate a lower bound on total TCR beta diversity. In-frame beta chains were kept once TCRdb had trimmed the public reads at Q25 with fastp and called clones with MiXCR. Rows matching on CDR3 protein sequence are summarized as one entry with the most common DNA and genes. TCRdb's processing, not the authors' own work, is the source of the V and J calls. The sample table holds around 1,000,000 distinct CDR3 sequences, of which under 30% were seen once. Approximately 0.79% of the sample is held by the ten biggest clonotypes.

The research as a whole found: Because profiling used bulk unsorted PBMCs, naive and antigen-experienced compartments could not be compared conclusively. Because the CMV infection status of the donors was unknown, age-related changes in expanded clonotypes may potentially have been confounded. Estimates of total diversity from one million sequenced T cells were regarded as lower bounds and underestimates. Compared with the aged group, the long-lived group had more naive CD4+ T cells, fewer expanded clones and increased TCR diversity, a pattern suggesting age selection. Observed TCR beta diversity per million T cells fell roughly linearly with age, and a significant reduction was already apparent by age roughly 40. A strong correlation was found between observed TCR beta diversity and the percentage of naive T cells measured by flow cytometry.

To note about this clonotype: Its recognized antigen is unknown. Per-base qualities were not stored, and no clone one base away is much larger.

V is cut back by 7 bases and J by 6 bases, with 11 bases in the junction unmatched. Looking up the germline V gene yields CDR1 SQVTM and CDR2 ANQGSEA. From the cysteine up to the phenylalanine, the CDR3 has a length of 13 residues. The sequence is cut down to CDR3 DNA, 39 bases in frame from base 1. These same records also appear under a second study, on T cells of mothers and their children. Per the second study: The donors were nine systemically healthy Caucasian individuals, made up of three mothers and their six children. cDNA synthesis consumed the entire amount of extracted RNA, loaded at approximately 1.6 ug RNA in each 15 ul reaction. In the second PCR, the M1S primer added sample barcodes and 2-4 random nucleotides. More than 9 million TCR beta CDR3 reads were obtained from each mother, and some 3.2 million reads were obtained from each child. Thymic selection similarly shapes TCR recombination output in related and unrelated pairs, with minor effect from inherited differences. Normalized repertoire overlap in related mother-child pairs was always slightly higher than in unrelated mother-child pairs, but the difference was never significant. No persistent microchimeric T cell clones were detected, at a sensitivity of 90 to 100 clones per million clonotypes. The study used deep NGS to compare TCR beta repertoires of mothers and children, seeking features distinguishing related mother-child pairs from unrelated individuals. Mothers averaged roughly 40 +/- 4 years of age and children averaged around 10 +/- 4 years. After adapter ligation was performed with NEBNext reagents, the libraries were sequenced on an Illumina HiSeq 2000 with 100+100 nt paired-end reads. To avoid cross-contamination, the mother libraries and the child libraries were prepared a month apart and sequenced in separate runs. Each donor had between roughly 500,000 and 2,200,000 distinct TCR beta clonotypes identified. Naive TCR beta clonotypes were estimated from low-frequency clonotypes matched to each donor's FACS-determined naive share, without sorting.

Recombination joined TRBV29-1 with TRBJ1-2, and 7 bases in between align with TRBD1. Material for sequencing was blood. This clonotype was obtained from a girl aged 2-10 years in good health. The CDR3 protein is CSAPGTEEHGYTF. The DNA reads as follows: TGCAGCGCACCCGGGACAGAGGAGCATGGCTACACCTTC.